Below, one TCR beta chain is given with its context. Its specificity is unknown. This record belongs to a study of T cell responses to AZD1222 COVID-19 vaccine. General study findings and limits: Donor demographics were predominantly white British with a female majority; clonal diversity may be underestimated. Variant regions that are unmutated are reportedly the target of nearly half of spike-specific TCRs. The span of vaccine-associated CD4 TCRs extended across spike, with dominance at 160-218 and 743-854.

Second doses that came at about 4 or about 12 weeks were put together. The CDR3 is 16 residues long. Germline CDR1 is SGHVS and CDR2 is FQNEAQ. V dropped 2 bases and J dropped 2 bases, with 15 bases sitting between them. Clones were read by immunoSEQ multiplex PCR, and TCRdb kept only the in-frame ones, dropping some. The repertoire holds 150,000 to 200,000 clones, with 90% to 95% as singletons. The material was peripheral blood, obtained 28 days after the second AZD1222 dose. V is TRBV7-8 and J is TRBJ1-2; D unclear. This sequence originates from an adult who received the AZD1222 COVID-19 vaccine. CDR3: CASSLLSGPYNYGYTF. The CDR3, as DNA: TGTGCCAGCAGCTTACTTTCAGGACCTTACAACTATGGCTACACCTTC.